The 5 T cell receptor beta chains given below trace back to one sample, sequenced in a study of T cells in localized non-small cell lung cancer. The data were produced by immunoSEQ multiplex PCR, yet TCRdb's version contains in-frame clones alone and is incomplete. The sample has tens of thousands of clones, roughly 94% seen once. The sequencing used peripheral blood, collected before any cancer treatment. Source of these receptors: a woman aged 35 to 70 with stage I lung adenocarcinoma.

This rearrangement joins TRBV6-5 to TRBJ1-1, with D perhaps TRBD1 (6 bases). The ends were cut back, 2 bases at V and 4 bases at J, with 17 bases in the middle. CDR1 is MNHEY, CDR2 SVGAGI, per germline. CDR3 length: 16 residues. The CDR3 region has the DNA TGTGCCAGCAGTTACGGGGGGGCTTCTTCGGTCACTGAAGCTTTCTTT. The encoded protein is CASSYGGASSVTEAFF.

This chain connects TRBV29-1 to TRBJ2-1; D might be TRBD1 (6 bases). With 5 bases removed from V and 5 bases from J, the gap between germline ends came to 16 bases. This CDR3 region has 14 residues. CDR1 is SQVTM and CDR2 is ANQGSEA in the germline V gene. The CDR3 DNA follows: TGCAGCGTTCGTCGAGGGACACTGAACAATGAGCAGTTCTTC. As protein: CSVRRGTLNNEQFF.

The CDR3 DNA follows: TGTGCCAGCAGCTATGTGGGACAGCGATACTACGAGCAGTACTTC. It encodes CASSYVGQRYYEQYF. The V gene is TRBV28, the J gene TRBJ2-7; 7 bases map to TRBD1. Germline V gene lookup returns CDR1 MDHEN and CDR2 SYDVKM. This CDR3 has 15 residues. V lost 6 bases, J lost 3 bases, and 11 bases stayed unmatched.

As regards this clone: Compared with germline, one end of the junction differs, possibly owing to a read error. The chain uses TRBV7-7 and TRBJ1-3, with D tentatively TRBD1 (6 bases). CDR1 SSHAT and CDR2 FNYEAQ come from the germline V gene (reference sequence). The CDR3 sequence is 17 residues long. CDR3 residues: CASSLEQGTRSGNTIYF. The CDR3 DNA reads TGTGCTAGCAGCTTAGAACAGGGAACTCGCTCTGGAAACACCATATATTTT.

The CDR3 sequence: CASSEAAGTGSYNEQFF. CDR3 in DNA: TGTGCCAGCAGTGAAGCGGCAGGGACAGGCTCCTACAATGAGCAGTTCTTC. The chain links TRBV6-1 to TRBJ2-1; TRBD1 matches at 8 bases. Germline-derived CDR1 and CDR2 are MNHNS and SASEGT. Trimming removed 0 bases from V and 0 bases from J; junction bases left unmatched: 4. This CDR3 contains 17 residues.